The 5 T cell receptor beta chains below were found in one sample sequenced in a study of shared clonotypes between healthy human individuals. The table came from immunoSEQ multiplex PCR; TCRdb's copy has only in-frame clones and leaves some out. Of fewer than 2.5 million clones listed, roughly 93% are singletons. Sequenced material: naive CD4+ T cells from PBMCs. Documented subset: CD45RA+ positively selected. The receptor set was obtained from a young man in good health. Some clones in this sample may be carry-over from other donors' samples.

This rearrangement joins TRBV7-2 to TRBJ1-4, with D possibly TRBD1 on 6 matching bases. This CDR3 comprises 17 residues. CDR1 SGHTA and CDR2 FQGNSA come from the germline V gene. V lost 1 base and J lost 8, with 20 bases in between. Here the CDR3 reads CASSLVQGPARGEKLFF. CDR3 in DNA: TGTGCCAGCAGCTTAGTTCAGGGGCCGGCTCGAGGGGAAAAACTGTTTTTT.

The chain uses TRBV6-1 and TRBJ1-4; maybe TRBD1 (6 bases). Germline values: CDR1 MNHNS, CDR2 SASEGT. V was trimmed by 7 bases and J by 5 bases, leaving 14 bases between them. This CDR3 is 14 amino acids long. As DNA, the CDR3 is TGTGCCAGCATCGAAGGGGGAAGGAATGAAAAACTGTTTTTT. It encodes CASIEGGRNEKLFF.

V and J are TRBV11-3 and TRBJ2-1; 10 bases match TRBD2. Germline assignment: CDR1 SGHNT and CDR2 YENEEA. There are 15 residues in the CDR3. The ends lost 2 bases at V and 7 bases at J; junction bases unmatched: 5. The CDR3 protein is CASSLKAGGANEQFF. CDR3 nucleotide sequence: TGTGCCAGCAGCTTAAAAGCGGGAGGGGCGAATGAGCAGTTCTTC.

Of note for this clone: At the DNA level, this CDR3 is encoded by other sequences in the same sample as well. The chain links TRBV7-2 to TRBJ1-5; no clear D. V was trimmed by 5 bases and J by 0 bases, leaving 8 bases between them. Germline V gene lookup returns CDR1 SGHTA and CDR2 FQGNSA. The CDR3 covers 14 residues. The CDR3 region is CASSPRVSNQPQHF. The CDR3 DNA follows: TGTGCCAGCAGCCCCCGTGTTAGCAATCAGCCCCAGCATTTT.

This clone was observed once. The chain joins TRBV25-1 to TRBJ1-6; D might be TRBD1 (6 bases). The CDR3 loop spans 17 amino acids. V lost 1 base to trimming and J lost 7 bases, with 17 bases between them. In germline, CDR1 is MGHDK, CDR2 SYGVNS. The CDR3 DNA reads as TGTGCCAGCAGTGAATTCTTGGGAGGGGGAGTAAATTCACCCCTCCACTTT. Translated: CASSEFLGGGVNSPLHF. Drawing the rest from reference TRBV25-1 and TRBJ1-6, the complete variable domain is EADIYQTPRYLVIGTGKKITLECSQTMGHDKMYWYQQDPGMELHLIHYSYGVNSTEKGDLSSESTVSRIRTEHFPLTLESARPSHTSQYLCASSEFLGGGVNSPLHFGNGTRLTVT.